Detailed here is one T cell receptor (beta chain). An approximately 220 ng quantity of DNA, roughly 29,000 T cell genomes, went into the sorted-subset replicate PCRs. The protocol was immunoSEQ multiplex PCR, while the TCRdb copy is restricted to in-frame clones and leaves out a portion. The sample yields about 680,000 clones, less than 85% seen once. This sample is drawn from a study of shared clonotypes between healthy human individuals. Looking at the study overall: Each donor's CD4 naive and CD4 memory cells filled three plates apiece, CD8 naive two, and CD8 memory one.

V lost 3 bases and J lost 7; bases outside the gene matches: 17. The CDR3 totals 17 residues. Per germline, CDR1 MNHNS and CDR2 SASEGT. The TCR was taken from a woman in her twenties or thirties in good health. Sequenced: memory CD4+ T cells sorted from blood. As to subset: CD45RA-negative fraction. The V gene is TRBV6-1, the J gene TRBJ2-7; 8 bases agree with TRBD2. The CDR3 nucleotides are TGTGCCAGCAGTGATATTACCGGGAGGGCCGGGAGGAATGAGCAGTACTTC. Translating it yields CASSDITGRAGRNEQYF.